The rows below give T cell receptor beta chains drawn from one sample of a study of CD8+ T cells in alopecia areata. Using immunoSEQ multiplex PCR, the repertoire was profiled, and TCRdb retains in-frame clones only, with some absent. This table holds about 150,000 clones, about 89% found once. The source was CD8+ T cells sorted from blood, collected at week 0. Source of these receptors: a human donor with alopecia areata. Both conserved end residues are trimmed from each CDR3.

V: TRBV7-9
J: TRBJ1-1
CDR3: ASSAGFTEAF

V: TRBV29-1
J: TRBJ2-7
CDR3: SVETLRPYEQY

V: TRBV4-1
J: TRBJ2-1
CDR3: ASSQTSGQRI

V: TRBV7-9
J: TRBJ2-7
CDR3: ASSLPPIGYRAPYEQY

V: TRBV7-8
J: TRBJ2-7
CDR3: ASSFSAVSGYEQY

V: TRBV14
J: TRBJ2-3
CDR3: ASSGRVEDTQY

V: TRBV5-6
J: TRBJ2-1
CDR3: ASSLEVGQAPYNEQF

V: TRBV2
J: TRBJ1-1
CDR3: ASEPMNTEAF

V: TRBV7-9
J: TRBJ2-5
CDR3: ASSPGSRLLQETQY

V: TRBV7-9
J: TRBJ2-7
CDR3: ASSSPGGWHEQY

V: TRBV27
J: TRBJ2-1
CDR3: ASSKAGTSGNEQF

V: TRBV29-1
J: TRBJ1-1
CDR3: SVVQAGESNGYTEAF

V: TRBV27
J: TRBJ2-2
CDR3: ASSYLSGRADGELF

V: TRBV11-2
J: TRBJ2-4
CDR3: ASGLGGVAKNIQY

V: TRBV7-2
J: TRBJ2-7
CDR3: ASSAVERDSYEQY

V: TRBV5-6
J: TRBJ2-2
CDR3: ASRSGRSGELF

V: TRBV5-1
J: TRBJ2-5
CDR3: ASSTIGQIHQETQY

V: TRBV29-1
J: TRBJ2-7
CDR3: SVEVPGTYEQY

V: TRBV27
J: TRBJ1-5
CDR3: ASSRDINSNQPQH

V: TRBV6-6
J: TRBJ2-7
CDR3: ASSPAGRIYEQY

V: TRBV19
J: TRBJ1-2
CDR3: ASSILSANYGYT

V: TRBV27
J: TRBJ1-3
CDR3: ASSLLMVSGNTIY